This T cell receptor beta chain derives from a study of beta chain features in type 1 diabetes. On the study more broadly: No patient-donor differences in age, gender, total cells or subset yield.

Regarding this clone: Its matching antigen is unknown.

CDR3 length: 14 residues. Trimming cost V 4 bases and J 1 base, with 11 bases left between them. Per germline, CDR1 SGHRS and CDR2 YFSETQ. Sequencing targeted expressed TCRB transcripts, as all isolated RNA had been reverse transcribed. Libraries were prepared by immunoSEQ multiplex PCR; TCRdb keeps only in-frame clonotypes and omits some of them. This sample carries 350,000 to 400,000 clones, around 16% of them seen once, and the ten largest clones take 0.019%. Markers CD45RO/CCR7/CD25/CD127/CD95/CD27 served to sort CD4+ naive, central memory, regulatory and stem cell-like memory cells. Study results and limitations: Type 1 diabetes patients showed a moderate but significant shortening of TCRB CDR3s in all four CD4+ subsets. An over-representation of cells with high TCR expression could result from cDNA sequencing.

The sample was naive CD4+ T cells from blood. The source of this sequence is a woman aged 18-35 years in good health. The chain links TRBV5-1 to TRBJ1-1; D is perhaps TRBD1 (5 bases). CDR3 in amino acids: CASSLREGNTEAFF. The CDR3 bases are TGCGCCAGCAGCCTCAGGGAGGGGAACACTGAAGCTTTCTTT.